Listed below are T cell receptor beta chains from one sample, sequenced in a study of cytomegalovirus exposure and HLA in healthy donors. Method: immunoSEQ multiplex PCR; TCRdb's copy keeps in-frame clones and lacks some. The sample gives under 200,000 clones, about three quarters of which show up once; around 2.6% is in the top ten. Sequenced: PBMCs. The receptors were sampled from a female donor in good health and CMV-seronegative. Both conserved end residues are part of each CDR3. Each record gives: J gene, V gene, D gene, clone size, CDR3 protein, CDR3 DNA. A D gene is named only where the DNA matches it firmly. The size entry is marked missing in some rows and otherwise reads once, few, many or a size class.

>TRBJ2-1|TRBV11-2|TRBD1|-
CASSPSTTDRNEQFF
TGTGCCAGCAGCCCATCCACTACGGACAGGAATGAGCAGTTCTTC
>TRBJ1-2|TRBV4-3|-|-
CASSQGVGGNYGYTF
TGCGCCAGCAGCCAAGGGGTAGGGGGAAACTATGGCTACACCTTC
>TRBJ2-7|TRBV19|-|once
CASSRGSSYEQYF
TGTGCCAGTAGTAGGGGCAGCTCCTACGAGCAGTACTTC
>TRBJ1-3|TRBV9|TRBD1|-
CASSVNRGSDSGNTIYF
TGTGCCAGCAGCGTTAACAGGGGTTCGGACTCTGGAAACACCATATATTTT
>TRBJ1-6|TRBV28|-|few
CASTRRQTWDSPLHF
TGTGCCAGCACCCGTCGGCAGACTTGGGATTCACCCCTCCACTTT
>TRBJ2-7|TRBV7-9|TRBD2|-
CVVRRGGSYEQYF
TGTGTGGTGCGGCGGGGGGGCAGCTACGAGCAGTACTTC
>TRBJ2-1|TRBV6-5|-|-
CASSYSGSSYNEQFF
TGTGCCAGCAGTTACTCTGGGAGCTCCTACAATGAGCAGTTCTTC
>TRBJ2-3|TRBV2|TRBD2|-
CASSPLTSGSLTDTQYF
TGTGCCAGCAGTCCCCTGACTAGCGGGAGTTTGACAGATACGCAGTATTTT
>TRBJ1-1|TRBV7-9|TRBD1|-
CASSSTGQGFTEAFF
TGTGCCAGCAGCTCCACGGGACAGGGGTTCACTGAAGCTTTCTTT
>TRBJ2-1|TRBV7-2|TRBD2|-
CASSPPGLGANEQFF
TGTGCCAGCAGCCCGCCGGGACTAGGAGCGAATGAGCAGTTCTTC
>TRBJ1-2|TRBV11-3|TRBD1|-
CASSSGQGQGYTF
TGTGCCAGCAGCTCGGGACAGGGGCAAGGCTACACCTTC
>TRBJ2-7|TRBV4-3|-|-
CASSPREYDEQYF
TGCGCCAGCAGCCCTCGGGAGTACGACGAGCAGTACTTC
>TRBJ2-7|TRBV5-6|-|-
CASSPPEQYF
TGTGCCAGCAGCCCCCCCGAGCAGTACTTC
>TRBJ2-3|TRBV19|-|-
CASSGSGSSTDTQYF
TGTGCCAGTAGTGGGTCAGGGTCTAGCACAGATACGCAGTATTTT
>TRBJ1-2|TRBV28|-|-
CASTTSTGGIDYGYTF
TGTGCCAGCACCACATCGACCGGCGGGATTGACTATGGCTACACCTTC
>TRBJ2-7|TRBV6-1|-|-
CASSEDLGQPFF
TGTGCCAGCAGTGAAGACTTAGGACAGCCTTTTTTC